This passage covers 22 T cell receptor beta chains from one sample sequenced in a study of control samples from healthy donors and cancer patients. The assay was immunoSEQ multiplex PCR, and TCRdb's table has in-frame clones only and misses some. This table holds 130,000 or so clones, about 95% found once. The sequenced sample consisted of PBMCs. These receptors were obtained from a man aged 60-69 years with colorectal cancer.

The rearrangement links TRBV19 to TRBJ2-2, with 9 nucleotides matching TRBD2. CDR1 is LNHDA and CDR2 is SQIVND in the germline V gene (reference sequence). V shed 3 bases and J 3 bases; nucleotides not matched to a gene: 8. The CDR3 is 17 residues long. The CDR3 DNA reads as TGTGCCAGTAGTATGCTAGCGGGGCGAATGGACACCGGGGAGCTGTTTTTT. Encoded protein: CASSMLAGRMDTGELFF.

The chain recombines TRBV5-4 with TRBJ1-2; no definite D call. This CDR3 spans 13 amino acids. Trimming cost V 3 bases and J 2 bases, with 8 bases left between them. CDR1 is SGHNT, CDR2 YYREEE, per germline (reference sequence). The CDR3 is CASSSTGNYGYTF. The CDR3 bases are TGTGCCAGCAGCTCTACGGGAAACTATGGCTACACCTTC.

This clone occurred once. The J gene is TRBJ2-6, the V gene TRBV6-1; either TRBD1 or TRBD2 may supply D (5 bases each). Germline lookup yields CDR1 MNHNS and CDR2 SASEGT. The CDR3 spans 15 residues. V gave up 2 bases and J gave up 4 bases, with 9 bases separating them. The CDR3 region is CASSELGAGANVLTF. DNA for the CDR3: TGTGCCAGCAGTGAACTCGGGGCCGGGGCCAACGTCCTGACTTTC.

The chain joins TRBV5-8 to TRBJ2-7; 7 nucleotides line up with TRBD2. The CDR3 extends over 14 amino acids. Germline lookup yields CDR1 SGHTS and CDR2 YDEGEE. Losses at the gene ends were 3 bases for V and 3 bases for J; bases not matched to a gene: 6. The CDR3 nucleotides are TGTGCCAGCAGCTCGGGGGGAGCCGGCTACGAGCAGTACTTC. It translates to CASSSGGAGYEQYF.

The chain carries TRBV19 and TRBJ1-2; 7 nucleotides line up with TRBD1. This CDR3 spans 13 amino acids. The germline CDR1 and CDR2 sequences are LNHDA and SQIVND (reference sequence). Trimming took 7 bases from V and 8 from J; bases not matched to a gene: 10. CDR3 region: CASTFQGVGGYTF. In DNA, the CDR3 is TGTGCCAGTACCTTCCAGGGGGTAGGAGGCTACACCTTC.

The chain recombines TRBV7-8 with TRBJ2-1; 10 nucleotides line up with TRBD1. The V segment lost 5 bases and the J segment 9 bases; nucleotides outside the gene matches: 10. The germline CDR1 and CDR2 sequences are SGHVS and FQNEAQ. This CDR3 has 15 residues. The CDR3 sequence: CASSRTRDRGSEQFF. DNA for the CDR3: TGTGCCAGCAGCCGAACCCGGGACAGGGGAAGTGAGCAGTTCTTC. Full variable domain (rest looked up from reference TRBV7-8 and TRBJ2-1): GAGVSQSPRYKVAKRGQDVALRCDPISGHVSLFWYQQALGQGPEFLTYFQNEAQLDKSGLPSDRFFAERPEGSVSTLKIQRTQQEDSAVYLCASSRTRDRGSEQFFGPGTRLTVL.

V usage is TRBV9 and J usage is TRBJ2-5; the D gene is possibly TRBD1 (6 bases). Germline loops: CDR1 SGDLS, CDR2 YYNGEE. The CDR3 consists of 13 residues. V was pared by 6 bases and J by 1 base, with 10 bases between. CDR3: CASTGQSQETQYF. The CDR3 DNA reads TGTGCCAGCACAGGACAGAGCCAAGAGACCCAGTACTTC. The variable domain in full, completed from reference TRBV9 and TRBJ2-5, reads DSGVTQTPKHLITATGQRVTLRCSPRSGDLSVYWYQQSLDQGLQFLIQYYNGEERAKGNILERFSAQQFPDLHSELNLSSLELGDSALYFCASTGQSQETQYFGPGTRLLVL.

The chain couples TRBV19 to TRBJ1-2; maybe TRBD1 (5 bases). The germline CDR1 and CDR2 sequences are LNHDA and SQIVND (reference sequence). V was clipped by 4 bases and J by 4 bases, with 16 bases between them. The CDR3 consists of 15 residues. CDR3 in amino acids: CASSRDWQAPYGYTF. The CDR3 DNA is TGTGCCAGTAGTAGGGACTGGCAGGCACCCTATGGCTACACCTTC.

V usage is TRBV6-5 and J usage is TRBJ1-1; D not certain. V lost 0 bases, J lost 5 bases, and 13 bases lay in between. This CDR3 is built from 15 residues. The germline V gene encodes CDR1 MNHEY and CDR2 SVGAGI. The CDR3 DNA reads TGTGCCAGCAGTTACTCGAGGGCCGGGAGGACTGAAGCTTTCTTT. The encoded protein is CASSYSRAGRTEAFF.

This clone was observed a single time. The chain uses TRBV25-1 and TRBJ1-5; 9 bases align to TRBD1. The CDR3 has 15 amino acids. Germline values: CDR1 MGHDK, CDR2 SYGVNS. With V trimmed by 4 bases and J by 6 bases, 7 bases remained unmatched. The CDR3 DNA is TGTGCCAGCAGTGCCCCGGGACAGGGACCTCAGCCCCAGCATTTT. It specifies CASSAPGQGPQPQHF.

The chain uses TRBV24-1 and TRBJ2-7; TRBD2 agrees at 7 bases. The CDR3 covers 14 residues. The germline V gene has CDR1 KGHDR and CDR2 SFDVKD. J lost 2 bases, V lost 5 bases, and 5 bases had no gene match. Written as DNA, the CDR3 is TGTGCCACCAGTGGTGAGGGAGGGCCCTACGAGCAGTACTTC. This translates into CATSGEGGPYEQYF.

This clone was counted once. The chain uses TRBV7-2 and TRBJ1-5; TRBD1 is a possible D gene (6 bases). Per germline, CDR1 SGHTA and CDR2 FQGNSA. This CDR3 has 14 amino acids. The V end was cut by 1 base, the J end by 6 bases, with 10 bases between. The chain's CDR3 is CASSLGGAGQPQHF. CDR3 in DNA: TGTGCCAGCAGCTTAGGGGGGGCGGGTCAGCCCCAGCATTTT.

This rearrangement joins TRBV21-1 to TRBJ1-2; TRBD1 reflects the table's D call only, with no check against the DNA. TRBV21-1 is reported as a pseudogene. The CDR3 runs 16 residues. The chain's CDR3 is CASSKATTGEDYGYTF. In DNA form, the CDR3 reads TGTGCCAGCAGCAAAGCGACTACAGGGGAGGACTATGGCTACACCTTC.

The chain uses TRBV9 and TRBJ1-2; no firm D call. The ends were cut back, 4 bases at V and 8 bases at J, with 15 bases in the middle. The CDR3 has 13 amino acids. CDR1 and CDR2 (germline): SGDLS, YYNGEE. The CDR3 loop reads CASSPGRVGGYTF. CDR3 sequence (DNA): TGTGCCAGCAGCCCTGGCAGAGTTGGCGGCTACACCTTC.

The chain links TRBV30 to TRBJ1-5; D is unclear. The germline gives CDR1 GTSNPN, CDR2 SVGIG (reference sequence). Trimming took off 3 bases at V and 1 base at J, with 13 bases between the two ends. CDR3 length: 15 amino acids. The chain's CDR3 is CAWSHTGLSNQPQHF. CDR3 sequence (DNA): TGTGCCTGGAGCCACACCGGACTCAGCAATCAGCCCCAGCATTTT. The entire variable domain, with the rest obtained from reference TRBV30 and TRBJ1-5, is as follows: SQTIHQWPATLVQPVGSPLSLECTVEGTSNPNLYWYRQAAGRGLQLLFYSVGIGQISSEVPQNLSASRPQDRQFILSSKKLLLSDSGFYLCAWSHTGLSNQPQHFGDGTRLSIL.

The chain employs TRBV14 and TRBJ2-1; 7 nucleotides align to TRBD1. Germline trimming cut 5 bases from V and 8 bases from J; bases unmatched to any gene: 6. The CDR3 length is 13 residues. Germline assignment: CDR1 SGHDN and CDR2 FVKESK. The CDR3 DNA is TGTGCCAGCAGCGGTTTCCAGGGGGATGAGCAGTTCTTC. Translation gives CASSGFQGDEQFF.

The chain uses TRBV15 and TRBJ1-5, with D tentatively TRBD1 (5 bases). Trimming shortened V by 0 bases and J by 11 bases, and 17 bases separated the two germline ends. The CDR3 has 15 amino acids. Germline V gene data show CDR1 as LNHNV and CDR2 as YYDKDF (reference sequence). The CDR3: CATSRDEGGVSAQHF. Here the CDR3 DNA reads TGTGCCACCAGCAGAGATGAGGGAGGGGTTTCGGCCCAGCATTTT.

The CDR3 nucleotides are TGCGCCAGCAGCTTGGCGGGCGCGAACCACAATGAGCAGTTCTTC. It is translated as CASSLAGANHNEQFF. The V and J genes are TRBV5-1 and TRBJ2-1; D not certain. The ends were cut back, 0 bases at V and 5 bases at J, with 12 bases in the middle. The CDR3 totals 15 residues. Per germline, CDR1 SGHRS and CDR2 YFSETQ.

V is TRBV5-8 and J is TRBJ1-4; D unclear. In germline, CDR1 is SGHTS, CDR2 YDEGEE. The CDR3 covers 16 residues. Trimming took 1 base from V and 0 from J, leaving 10 bases between them. The CDR3 loop is CASSLFLGATNEKLFF. The CDR3 region has the DNA TGTGCCAGCAGCTTGTTTCTTGGGGCAACTAATGAAAAACTGTTTTTT. The whole variable domain, remainder taken from reference TRBV5-8 and TRBJ1-4, is EAGVTQSPTHLIKTRGQQATLRCSPISGHTSVYWYQQALGLGLQFLLWYDEGEERNRGNFPPRFSGRQFPNYSSELNVNALELEDSALYLCASSLFLGATNEKLFFGSGTQLSVL.

CDR3 nucleotides: TGTGCCAGCAGTTACGGGTTACACTCCTACGAGCAGTACTTC. Translating gives CASSYGLHSYEQYF. The V and J genes are TRBV6-5 and TRBJ2-7; D gene ambiguous. The V gene lost 2 bases and the J gene lost 0 bases, with 8 bases spanning the gap. The V gene's germline CDR1 is MNHEY and CDR2 SVGAGI. The CDR3 runs to 14 residues.

The rearrangement uses TRBV2 and TRBJ2-7, with no clear D. Trimming pared 7 bases from V and 7 bases from J, leaving 17 bases between. Looked up from germline, CDR1 is SNHLY and CDR2 is FYNNEI. The CDR3 extends over 13 amino acids. Here the CDR3 reads CASTTGVNIEQYF. CDR3 in DNA: TGTGCCAGCACAACTGGCGTGAATATAGAGCAGTACTTC.

The chain is built from TRBV7-2 and TRBJ1-2, with 7 bases lining up with TRBD1. The ends lost 5 bases at V and 1 base at J; junction bases unmatched: 7. This CDR3 has 15 residues. The V gene's germline CDR1 is SGHTA and CDR2 FQGNSA. The CDR3 bases are TGTGCCAGCAGCCCCCAGGGGGGGGTTAACTATGGCTACACCTTC. Translation: CASSPQGGVNYGYTF.